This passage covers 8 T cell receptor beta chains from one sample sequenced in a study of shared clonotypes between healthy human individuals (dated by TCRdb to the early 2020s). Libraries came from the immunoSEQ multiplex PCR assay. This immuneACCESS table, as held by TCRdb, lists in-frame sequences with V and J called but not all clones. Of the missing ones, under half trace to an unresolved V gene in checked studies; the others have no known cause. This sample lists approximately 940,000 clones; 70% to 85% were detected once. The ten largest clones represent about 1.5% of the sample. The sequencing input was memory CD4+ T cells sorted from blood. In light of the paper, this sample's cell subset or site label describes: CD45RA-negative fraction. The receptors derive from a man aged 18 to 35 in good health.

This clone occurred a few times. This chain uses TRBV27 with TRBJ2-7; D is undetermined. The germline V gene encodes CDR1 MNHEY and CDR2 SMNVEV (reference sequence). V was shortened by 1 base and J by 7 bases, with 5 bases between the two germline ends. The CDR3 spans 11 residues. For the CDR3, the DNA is TGTGCCAGCAGTTTATTTGGGGAGCAGTACTTC. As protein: CASSLFGEQYF.

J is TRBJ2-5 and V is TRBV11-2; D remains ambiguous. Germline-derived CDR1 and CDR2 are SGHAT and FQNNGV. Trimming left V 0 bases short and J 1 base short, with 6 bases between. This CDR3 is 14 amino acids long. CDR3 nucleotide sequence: TGTGCCAGCAGCTTAGAGGGGTTCCAAGAGACCCAGTACTTC. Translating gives CASSLEGFQETQYF.

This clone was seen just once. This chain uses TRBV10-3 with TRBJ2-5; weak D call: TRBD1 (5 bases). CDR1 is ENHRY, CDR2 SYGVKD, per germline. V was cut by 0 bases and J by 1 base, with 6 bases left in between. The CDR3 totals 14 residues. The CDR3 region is CAISESTGQETQYF. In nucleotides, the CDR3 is TGTGCCATCAGTGAGTCCACAGGCCAAGAGACCCAGTACTTC.

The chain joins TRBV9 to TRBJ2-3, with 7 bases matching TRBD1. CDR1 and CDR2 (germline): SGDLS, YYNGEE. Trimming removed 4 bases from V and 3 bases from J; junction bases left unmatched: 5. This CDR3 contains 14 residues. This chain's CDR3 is CASSPPQGTDTQYF. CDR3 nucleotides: TGTGCCAGCAGCCCTCCACAGGGGACAGATACGCAGTATTTT.

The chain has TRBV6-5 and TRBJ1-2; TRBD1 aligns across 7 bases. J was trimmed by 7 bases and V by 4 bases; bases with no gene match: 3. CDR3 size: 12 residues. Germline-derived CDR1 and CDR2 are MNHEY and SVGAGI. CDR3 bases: TGTGCCAGCAGTTCGGGACAGTCTGGCTACACCTTC. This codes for CASSSGQSGYTF.

The CDR3 protein is CASSEAGGFNQPQHF. In nucleotides, the CDR3 is TGTGCCAGCAGTGAAGCAGGAGGGTTTAATCAGCCCCAGCATTTT. V is TRBV6-1 and J is TRBJ1-5; D gene ambiguous. Germline V lookup: CDR1 MNHNS, CDR2 SASEGT. V was cut by 0 bases and J by 4 bases, with 10 bases left in between. The CDR3 loop spans 15 amino acids.

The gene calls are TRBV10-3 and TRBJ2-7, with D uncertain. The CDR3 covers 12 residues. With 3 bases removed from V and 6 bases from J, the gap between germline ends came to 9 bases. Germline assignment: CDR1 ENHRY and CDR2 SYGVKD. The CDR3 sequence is CAISDPLGEQYF. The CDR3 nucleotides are TGTGCCATCAGTGACCCCCTGGGCGAGCAGTACTTC.

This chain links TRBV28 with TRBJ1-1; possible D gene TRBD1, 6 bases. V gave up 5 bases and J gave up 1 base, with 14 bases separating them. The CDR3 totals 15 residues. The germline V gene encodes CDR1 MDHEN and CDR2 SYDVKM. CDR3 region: CASSLHPQGNTEAFF. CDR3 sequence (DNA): TGTGCCAGCAGTCTCCACCCACAGGGGAACACTGAAGCTTTCTTT.